The rows below give T cell receptor beta chains drawn from one sample of a study of T cells in Graves' hyperthyroidism and ophthalmopathy. One entry per CDR3 protein, called by TCRdb with MiXCR from the multiplex PCR reads. The sample lists more than 550,000 distinct CDR3 sequences; 17% were seen once. Sequenced sample: blood. Source of these receptors: a man aged 45-65 years with Graves' hyperthyroidism. CDR3s include the opening cysteine and the closing phenylalanine or tryptophan. D genes are given only for firm matches. Clone sizes are given selectively: once, few, many, or a class where the clone is expanded.

clone size,V gene,J gene,D gene,CDR3 DNA,CDR3 protein
many,TRBV2,TRBJ1-5,-,TGTGCCAGCAAACTACAAGGGTTGGGCAATCAGCCCCAGCATTTT,CASKLQGLGNQPQHF
-,TRBV19,TRBJ2-1,TRBD1,TGTGCCAGTAGTTTGGAGGGACAGGGCGATGAGCAGTTCTTC,CASSLEGQGDEQFF
few,TRBV11-2,TRBJ2-1,TRBD2,TGTGCCAGCAGCTTAGATGGGAGGGAGGGCCTGTATGAGCAGTTCTTC,CASSLDGREGLYEQFF
many,TRBV11-3,TRBJ2-6,-,TGTGCCAGCAGCTTCCGCGGCAGTGGCTCTGGGGCCAACGTCCTGACTTTC,CASSFRGSGSGANVLTF
few,TRBV6-1,TRBJ2-7,-,TGTGCCAGCAGTAAAGTGGAAGGGCCCGAGCAGTACTTC,CASSKVEGPEQYF
many,TRBV7-2,TRBJ2-7,-,TGTGCCAGCAGCTTCAGGGGGGTCTACGAGCAGTACTTC,CASSFRGVYEQYF
-,TRBV10-3,TRBJ1-3,TRBD1,TGTGCCATCCAAGACAGGGAACCTGGAAACACCATATATTTT,CAIQDREPGNTIYF
many,TRBV11-1,TRBJ2-7,TRBD1,TGTGCCAGCAGCTTAGGCCTGCGTAGGGACAGCTCCTACGAGCAGTACTTC,CASSLGLRRDSSYEQYF
many,TRBV10-2,TRBJ1-1,TRBD1,TGCGCCAGCAGTGAGACAGGGGCCTACAACACTGAAGCTTTCTTT,CASSETGAYNTEAFF
-,TRBV28,TRBJ1-2,-,TGTGCCAGCAGTTTAGGAACCCCCTGGGGGAAGGGCTACACCTTC,CASSLGTPWGKGYTF
few,TRBV11-2,TRBJ1-2,TRBD1,TGTGCCAGCAGCCAAATAGGGACAGGAGGCCATAACTATGGCTACACCTTC,CASSQIGTGGHNYGYTF
many,TRBV18,TRBJ1-1,-,TGTGCCAGCTCACCCGGGGGCAGGGCGAACACTGAAGCTTTCTTT,CASSPGGRANTEAFF
-,TRBV12-3/TRBV12-4,TRBJ2-2,-,TGTGCCAGCAGTTTAGGGCTCCTGGCCGGGGAGCTGTTTTTT,CASSLGLLAGELFF
many,TRBV12-3/TRBV12-4,TRBJ2-3,-,TGTGCCAGCAGTTTCAGAGCGACCACAGATACGCAGTATTTT,CASSFRATTDTQYF
many,TRBV29-1,TRBJ2-2,-,TGCAGCGGACGGGTGGCAGGGCGTTCCGGGGAGCTGTTTTTT,CSGRVAGRSGELFF
many,TRBV2,TRBJ1-5,TRBD1,TGTGCCAGCAGTGGGACAGGGGGCGTTCAGCCCCAGCATTTT,CASSGTGGVQPQHF
many,TRBV27,TRBJ2-1,-,TGTGCCAGCAGTGTGATGGGCTACAATGAGCAGTTCTTC,CASSVMGYNEQFF
many,TRBV7-8,TRBJ1-2,TRBD1,TGTGCCAGCAGCTCTCTTACGGGGGGACAGGGGTATTCTAACTATGGCTACACCTTC,CASSSLTGGQGYSNYGYTF
-,TRBV2,TRBJ2-1,-,TGTGCCAGCAGTGAAGGCAGGGTCCACAATGAGCAGTTCTTC,CASSEGRVHNEQFF
many,TRBV27,TRBJ2-7,TRBD2,TGTGCCAGCAGTTTGGGCGGGAGCCGCTCCTACGAGCAGTACTTC,CASSLGGSRSYEQYF
many,TRBV6-2/TRBV6-3,TRBJ2-1,TRBD2,TGTGCCAGCAGAATAGCGGGAGCGGGTGAGCAGTTCTTC,CASRIAGAGEQFF
-,TRBV5-1,TRBJ2-1,TRBD2,TGCGCCAGCAGCCTCGTTAGCGGGAAGGTGAAGGATGAGCAGTTCTTC,CASSLVSGKVKDEQFF
-,TRBV7-9,TRBJ2-5,TRBD2,TGTGCCAGCAGCACCCGTTCAGCGGGAGGGAGCCAAGAGACCCAGTACTTC,CASSTRSAGGSQETQYF
many,TRBV11-2,TRBJ2-3,TRBD2,TGTGCCAGCAGCTCCAGTCGACTAGCTGACACAGATACGCAGTATTTT,CASSSSRLADTDTQYF
many,TRBV6-6,TRBJ2-7,-,TGTGCCAGCAGTTACAGGGGCGAGCAGTACTTC,CASSYRGEQYF
many,TRBV28,TRBJ2-7,-,TGTGCCAGCAGTTCCGGCCAGGGCGACGAGCAGTACTTC,CASSSGQGDEQYF